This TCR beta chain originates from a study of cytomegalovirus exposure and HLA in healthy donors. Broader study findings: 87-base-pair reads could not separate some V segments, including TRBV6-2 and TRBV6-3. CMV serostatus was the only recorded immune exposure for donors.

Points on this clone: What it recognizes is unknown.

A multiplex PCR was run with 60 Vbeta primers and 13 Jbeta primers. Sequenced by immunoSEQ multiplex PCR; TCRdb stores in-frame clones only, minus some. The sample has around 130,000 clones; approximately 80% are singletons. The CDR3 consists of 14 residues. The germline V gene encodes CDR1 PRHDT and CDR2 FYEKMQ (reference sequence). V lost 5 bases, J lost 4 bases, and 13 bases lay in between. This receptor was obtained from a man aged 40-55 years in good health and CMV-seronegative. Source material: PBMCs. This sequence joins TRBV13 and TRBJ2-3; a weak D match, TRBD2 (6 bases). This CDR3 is CASSLRLVPDTQYF. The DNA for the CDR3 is TGTGCCAGCAGCCTTCGACTAGTTCCAGATACGCAGTATTTT.